The T cell receptor beta chain described here comes from a study of T cell repertoires in cytomegalovirus infection. Overall study results and limits: HLA-C-restricted, CMV-specific TCR beta clonotypes were dominant ex vivo.

Using its own MiXCR run on the reads, TCRdb lists one record per CDR3 protein. The table records about 460,000 distinct CDR3 sequences, over 9% of them present only once. As regards this clonotype: What it recognizes is unknown.

This clonotype originated in a human donor in good health (CMV status not recorded). Some clones in this sample may be carry-over from other donors' samples. The sequencing input was PBMCs.

CDR3 region: CASSMLGAIQYF. The CDR3 DNA sequence: TGTGCCAGTAGTATGTTGGGGGCTATTCAGTACTTC. This chain joins TRBV19 and TRBJ2-4; tentative D call: TRBD1 (6 bases). This CDR3 comprises 12 residues. Germline assignment: CDR1 LNHDA and CDR2 SQIVND (reference sequence). With 3 bases removed from V and 10 bases from J, the gap between germline ends came to 10 bases.